These 17 T cell receptor beta chains were all obtained from the same sample, sequenced in a study of tumor-infiltrating lymphocytes in primary liver carcinoma. Unsorted bulk tissue (about 20-30 mg) underwent RNA and DNA co-extraction. Using a constant-region primer together with ProtoScript II reverse transcriptase, TCR beta cDNA was made from roughly 540 ng of total RNA. Slightly modified ARM-PCR served as the procedure for the TCR beta libraries. These libraries came from three rounds of nested multiplex PCR. A C-beta reverse primer and TRBV1-TRBV30 forward primers served in each of the first two PCR rounds, at approximately 10 cycles apiece. TCRdb ran MiXCR on the multiplex PCR reads and lists one entry per CDR3 protein. This sample carries 100,000 or so distinct CDR3 sequences, over 55% of them seen once, and the ten largest clones take approximately 10%. Sequencing was carried out using liver tumor tissue from sampling region 5. Subset given: tumor region T5, tumor centre. These receptors were collected from a woman in her sixties or seventies with primary liver carcinoma and hepatitis B virus infection.

The chain couples TRBV24-1 to TRBJ1-2; 10 bases are a match to TRBD1. The V segment lost 2 bases and the J segment 7 bases; nucleotides outside the gene matches: 9. Looked up from germline, CDR1 is KGHDR and CDR2 is SFDVKD. The CDR3 has 16 amino acids. The CDR3 region is CATSDSRSGTGAGYTF. The DNA of the CDR3 is TGTGCCACCAGTGATTCCCGATCCGGGACAGGGGCTGGCTACACCTTC.

V and J are TRBV18 and TRBJ1-2; D gene unclear. Trimming cost V 4 bases and J 10 bases, with 19 bases left between them. In germline, CDR1 is KGHSH, CDR2 LQKENI. The CDR3 is made up of 14 amino acids. The CDR3 DNA sequence: TGTGCCAGCTCACGGGTTGGCACGGAGTCTATCTACACCTTC. Translating it yields CASSRVGTESIYTF.

Details on this clonotype: A much larger clone is a single base away; this may be a read error. The V gene is TRBV12-3 or TRBV12-4, the J gene TRBJ1-2; TRBD1 matches at 7 bases. CDR3 length: 14 amino acids. CDR3 in amino acids: CASSRDSANCGYTF. In DNA, the CDR3 is TGTGCCAGCAGCCGGGACAGCGCTAACTGTGGCTACACCTTC.

This clonotype is categorized as medium-sized. V is TRBV6-2 or TRBV6-3 and J is TRBJ2-5, with TRBD2 identical over 9 bases. Germline V gene lookup returns CDR1 MNHEY and CDR2 SVGEGT. There are 19 residues in the CDR3. The V and J ends lost 6 bases and 5 bases, in that order; junction bases with no gene match: 22. The CDR3 sequence: CASSSYGISGSSTRETQYF. The DNA of the CDR3 is TGTGCCAGCAGCTCCTACGGTATTAGCGGGAGTTCTACTCGGGAGACCCAGTACTTC.

This clonotype was counted at least ten times. This chain links TRBV5-1 with TRBJ2-1; 15 bases align to TRBD2. V shed 4 bases and J 7 bases; nucleotides not matched to a gene: 6. CDR3 length equals 16 residues. Germline CDR1 is SGHRS and CDR2 is YFSETQ. CDR3 region: CASSTGLAGGRNEQFF. In DNA, the CDR3 is TGCGCCAGCAGCACGGGACTAGCGGGAGGTAGAAATGAGCAGTTCTTC.

This clonotype was seen at least ten times. This chain connects TRBV7-9 to TRBJ1-1; unclear D gene. CDR3 length equals 13 residues. In germline, CDR1 is SEHNR, CDR2 FQNEAQ (reference sequence). V was pared by 2 bases and J by 8 bases, with 12 bases between. The CDR3 sequence is CASSLFGPLEAFF. The DNA for the CDR3 is TGTGCCAGCAGCTTATTTGGACCGCTCGAAGCTTTCTTT.

This clonotype was seen repeatedly, ten times or more. The gene calls are TRBV6-1 and TRBJ2-7; the match to TRBD2 covers 9 bases. The CDR3 loop spans 15 amino acids. J was trimmed by 4 bases and V by 3 bases; bases with no gene match: 7. CDR1 and CDR2 (germline): MNHNS, SASEGT. The CDR3 coding sequence is TGTGCCAGCAGTGAGTTAGCGGGAGCTGGGTACGAGCAGTACTTC. Protein sequence: CASSELAGAGYEQYF.

With regard to this clonotype: One end of the junction is discordant with germline, which a read error may explain. This chain uses TRBV5-6 with TRBJ2-5; no reliable D call. The CDR3 runs 14 residues. Germline V gene data show CDR1 as SGHDT and CDR2 as YYEEEE. CDR3 sequence (DNA): TGTGCCAGCAACTTGTACGCCAAAAAAGAGACCCAGCACTTC. Translation: CASNLYAKKETQHF.

This clonotype was detected many times. The chain employs TRBV25-1 and TRBJ2-7, with 7 bases aligning to TRBD1. V shed 2 bases, J shed 3 bases, and the junction held 7 bases outside the gene matches. The germline V gene encodes CDR1 MGHDK and CDR2 SYGVNS. This CDR3 comprises 15 residues. The CDR3 is CASSEGNRGVYEQYF. Here the CDR3 DNA reads TGTGCCAGCAGTGAAGGAAACAGGGGAGTCTACGAGCAGTACTTC.

This chain joins TRBV20-1 and TRBJ1-5; D unclear. V gave up 5 bases and J gave up 4 bases, with 9 bases separating them. Germline CDR1 and CDR2: DFQATT and SNEGSKA (reference sequence). The CDR3 length is 12 residues. CDR3 sequence (DNA): TGCAGTGCTTTCGTACGGAATCAGCCCCAGCATTTT. It encodes CSAFVRNQPQHF.

A word on this clonotype: This CDR3 fails to terminate in the conserved phenylalanine or tryptophan, so it likely reflects a read error. The chain employs TRBV28 and TRBJ2-1, with 7 bases fitting TRBD2. This CDR3 is built from 17 residues. Germline-derived CDR1 and CDR2 are MDHEN and SYDVKM. J lost 4 bases, V lost 3 bases, and 12 bases had no gene match. CDR3 sequence (DNA): TGTGCCAGCAGTTTCGGGACGGGAGGCGCTTTGTACAATGAGCAGTTCTCC. This translates into CASSFGTGGALYNEQFS.

The rearrangement links TRBV11-2 to TRBJ2-7; D not resolved. The germline CDR1 and CDR2 sequences are SGHAT and FQNNGV. The CDR3 runs to 14 residues. The V end was cut by 9 bases, the J end by 5 bases, with 20 bases between. CDR3 nucleotides: TGTGCCAGTACCTTAGCACGGAGAGCCAACGAGCAGTACTTC. The encoded protein is CASTLARRANEQYF.

About this clonotype: This could be a read error, since a much larger clone is one nucleotide away. The CDR3 carries no conserved terminal phenylalanine or tryptophan, so it likely arises from a read error. The CDR3 nucleotides read TGTGCCAGCAGTTCGGGGACTAGCGGGGTAGGTAAAAACATTCAGTACCTC. This gives the protein CASSSGTSGVGKNIQYL. J is TRBJ2-4 and V is TRBV6-2 or TRBV6-3; TRBD2 aligns across 13 bases. This CDR3 contains 17 residues. Germline V CDR1 and CDR2: MNHEY, SVGEGT. V was clipped by 4 bases and J by 4 bases; unmatched bases: 7.

This clonotype has a count of ten or more. V gene TRBV11-2 combines with J gene TRBJ2-3; 7 bases agree with TRBD2. V trimming: 4 bases; J trimming: 2 bases; junction bases outside the gene matches: 6. The CDR3 totals 15 residues. Germline CDR1 SGHAT, CDR2 FQNNGV. CDR3: CASSSGTIPTDTQYF. The CDR3, as DNA: TGTGCCAGCAGCTCCGGGACTATTCCCACAGATACGCAGTATTTT.

Details on this clonotype: Possible read error: a much larger clone is one base away. The CDR3 does not end in the conserved phenylalanine or tryptophan, so this is likely a read error. The genes are TRBV28 and TRBJ2-7, with TRBD1 matching over 10 bases. The V gene's germline CDR1 is MDHEN and CDR2 SYDVKM. V gave up 6 bases and J gave up 3 bases; unmatched junction bases: 8. The CDR3 has 15 amino acids. The CDR3, as DNA: TGTGCCAGCAGAGAGACTGGGACAGGGGTCTACGAGCAGTACTTA. This codes for CASRETGTGVYEQYL.

This clonotype was observed a single time. The chain recombines TRBV12-3 or TRBV12-4 with TRBJ2-1; 9 positions match TRBD2. This CDR3 comprises 15 residues. Germline trimming cut 7 bases from V and 8 bases from J; bases unmatched to any gene: 12. The CDR3 DNA sequence: TGTGCCAGCAAGACTGGGACTAGCAGAAACTATGAGCAGTTCTTC. It is translated as CASKTGTSRNYEQFF.

This sequence joins TRBV28 and TRBJ1-5; tentatively, D is TRBD1 (6 bases). Germline lookup yields CDR1 MDHEN and CDR2 SYDVKM. V was clipped by 1 base and J by 3 bases, with 10 bases between them. The CDR3 length is 15 residues. CDR3 region: CASSLSGGHNQPQHF. CDR3 DNA sequence: TGTGCCAGCAGTTTATCTGGGGGACACAATCAGCCCCAGCATTTT.